This TCR beta chain was identified in a study of shared clonotypes between healthy human individuals. This CDR3 contains 15 residues. The V and J ends lost 5 bases and 15 bases, in that order; junction bases with no gene match: 19. The germline V gene has CDR1 SEHNR and CDR2 FQNEAQ (reference sequence). Using immunoSEQ multiplex PCR, the repertoire was profiled, and TCRdb retains in-frame clones only, with some absent. The repertoire holds millions of clones, approximately 95% seen once, with about 0.39% in the top ten. Note on this clone: What it recognizes is unknown.

Study results and limitations: Though the depth was large, rarefaction showed that sorted-subset sequencing was incomplete.

The sample taken for sequencing was naive CD4+ T cells from PBMCs. Stated subset: CD45RA+ positively selected. The gene calls are TRBV7-9 and TRBJ2-1, with TRBD2 identical over 7 bases. The TCR sequence derives from a man between 18 and 35 years old in good health. Some clones in this sample may be carry-over from other donors' samples. The CDR3 DNA follows: TGTGCCAGCAGCCGGGGCGGGAGTCTAAAAGATGAAGGGTTCTTC. This gives the protein CASSRGGSLKDEGFF.